What follows is one T cell receptor (beta chain) and its context. No antigen is known for it. The sample holds no much larger clone one base away, and base qualities are not on file. CDR1 and CDR2 are read off the germline V gene as SGHRS and YFSETQ. The CDR3 runs 20 residues from the cysteine to the phenylalanine. The only DNA kept is the CDR3, 60 bases in frame from the first base. The germline ends are 19 bases apart after V is trimmed by 0 bases and J by 0 bases. This sample stems from a study of untreated major depressive disorder (dated by TCRdb to 2016 to 2019). Turning to the overall study: The study was a cross-sectional case-control comparison of T cell phenotype and TCR repertoire between antidepressant-free major depressive disorder patients and individually matched non-depressed controls. Sequencing followed up flow-cytometry Vbeta 5.1, Vbeta 11 and Vbeta 22 usage differences observed in the whole cohort. Study-wide findings and limitations: For the sequencing comparisons, one-tailed planned tests were applied to only three preselected Vbeta families. Because of strict matching and exclusion criteria, the study sample was comparatively small, which limits how generalizable the findings are. Sequencing confirmed higher TRBV05-01 (Vbeta 5.1) usage among CD4+ T cells of depressed patients than controls, with p = 0.040 in a one-tailed test. The top five TRBV05-01 clones in every sequenced subject were all private clones. TRBV25-01 and TRBV02-01 usage followed the flow-cytometry pattern but did not reach statistical significance in the sequencing data.

Every depressed patient was matched in pairs with a non-depressed control on sex, age, current smoking status and body mass index. All participants were of European descent. Controls had no current or lifetime mood disorder and scored 5 or less on the Quick Inventory of Depressive Symptoms-Self Report. Major medical conditions, Axis I/II comorbidities, regular medication or illicit drug use, and drinking over 100 g alcohol weekly were applied as exclusion criteria for all participants. Around 28 ml of peripheral blood was drawn into EDTA tubes from each participant. CD4+ T cells were purified from thawed PBMCs by magnetic negative selection with the BD IMag Human CD4 T Lymphocyte Enrichment Set. The CD4+ enrichment method typically yielded about 94% purity as confirmed by flow cytometry. TCRbeta sequencing was performed on a subgroup of about five case-control pairs selected blind to chemokine receptor expression and flow-cytometric repertoire skewing results. Every blood sample was taken in the morning at 8:00 a.m., and Ficoll-Hypaque gradient centrifugation was used to isolate PBMCs. PBMCs were gradually cooled to -80 degrees C for cryopreservation and then kept in liquid nitrogen until assay.

The Qiagen DNeasy Blood and Tissue Kit was used to extract total genomic DNA from the purified CD4+ T cells. Amplification and sequencing of the TCRbeta CDR3 region, as defined according to IMGT, were carried out with immunoSEQ immunosequencing protocols. Turning to the authors' computational methods: Preprocessing of raw sequence data for PCR and sequencing error correction was performed by the immunoSEQ service. The sequence data were loaded into the immunoSEQ Analyzer and then analyzed further using VDJtools v1.0.7. The paired Wilcoxon signed-rank test was used to test differences between patients and controls. Imported from immuneACCESS, the table was reduced by TCRdb to in-frame sequences with V and J called. These copies leave out some clones; in studies compared against another copy, an unresolved V gene accounts for under half, and the cause of the remainder is not known. V and J calls and clone size follow that table, whereas D and trimming were derived from the DNA. The sample records just over 20,000 clones, approximately 92% of which are singletons. Of the sample, around 0.3% falls within the top ten clones.

This sequence originates from a man younger than 45 in good health. The sample consisted of CD4+ T cells from PBMCs. The chain is made from TRBV5-1 and TRBJ2-6; D gene: possibly TRBD1, on 6 matching bases. CDR3 protein: CASSLGFSGHIVSGANVLTF. The sequenced DNA: TGCGCCAGCAGCTTGGGGTTTTCGGGACATATAGTCTCTGGGGCCAACGTCCTGACTTTC. The reference TRBV5-1 and TRBJ2-6 proteins fill in what lies around the CDR3, so the full variable domain reads KAGVTQTPRYLIKTRGQQVTLSCSPISGHRSVSWYQQTPGQGLQFLFEYFSETQRNKGNFPGRFSGRQFSNSRSEMNVSTLELGDSALYLCASSLGFSGHIVSGANVLTFGAGSRLTVL.